The 20 T cell receptor beta chains presented below share a single source sample, sequenced in a study of blood T cell repertoires in COVID-19. This table comes from immunoSEQ multiplex PCR, and its TCRdb copy is limited to in-frame clones, with some not included. The sample shows 200,000 to 300,000 clones, around 88% of them seen only once. The sequenced sample was PBMCs or T cells enriched from blood (not recorded which). These receptors were taken from a middle-aged woman with acute COVID-19.

V is TRBV6-5 and J is TRBJ2-1; D not certain. CDR3 length: 11 residues. The V gene's germline CDR1 is MNHEY and CDR2 SVGAGI. Trimming took 2 bases from V and 7 from J, leaving 3 bases between them. DNA for the CDR3: TGTGCCAGCAGTTACCTAAATGAGCAGTTCTTC. Translation gives CASSYLNEQFF.

This chain links TRBV7-9 with TRBJ1-4; 10 bases fit TRBD1. Germline V gene sequence: CDR1 SEHNR, CDR2 FQNEAQ (reference sequence). Trimming removed 5 bases from V and 5 bases from J; junction bases left unmatched: 2. The CDR3 has 14 residues. CDR3 DNA: TGTGCCAGCAGCCGGGGACAGGGGAATGAAAAACTGTTTTTT. Encoded protein: CASSRGQGNEKLFF.

The chain joins TRBV5-1 to TRBJ2-7; 8 bases agree with TRBD2. CDR1 is SGHRS and CDR2 is YFSETQ in the germline V gene. The CDR3 length is 13 residues. J gave up 6 bases and V 5 bases, and 7 bases lay outside the gene matches. CDR3 DNA sequence: TGCGCCAGCAGGACCGGGACTAGTGGCGAGCAGTACTTC. Protein product: CASRTGTSGEQYF. Full variable domain (missing parts from reference TRBV5-1 and TRBJ2-7): KAGVTQTPRYLIKTRGQQVTLSCSPISGHRSVSWYQQTPGQGLQFLFEYFSETQRNKGNFPGRFSGRQFSNSRSEMNVSTLELGDSALYLCASRTGTSGEQYFGPGTRLTVT.

The chain is built from TRBV7-8 and TRBJ1-5, with 10 bases that match TRBD1. The germline V gene encodes CDR1 SGHVS and CDR2 FQNEAQ. The V gene end was trimmed by 5 bases and the J gene end by 0 bases; junction bases not matched to a gene: 10. The CDR3 loop spans 18 amino acids. This CDR3 is CASSPIPGQGPSNQPQHF. CDR3 nucleotides: TGTGCCAGCAGCCCCATCCCGGGACAGGGGCCTAGCAATCAGCCCCAGCATTTT.

This clone was seen only once. The V call is TRBV6-5, the J call TRBJ1-3; 7 bases agree with TRBD1. The CDR3 is made up of 15 amino acids. The germline CDR1 and CDR2 sequences are MNHEY and SVGAGI. With 5 bases clipped from V and 0 bases from J, the junction kept 4 bases outside the gene matches. The DNA of the CDR3 is TGTGCCAGCAGTAGGACAGGTAGCTCTGGAAACACCATATATTTT. Its protein product is CASSRTGSSGNTIYF.

The CDR3 here is CASSKNRVGLETQYF. The DNA for the CDR3 is TGTGCCAGCAGTAAGAACAGGGTTGGGTTAGAGACCCAGTACTTC. The gene calls are TRBV7-9 and TRBJ2-5; D might be TRBD1 (6 bases). The CDR3 loop spans 15 amino acids. V was cut by 6 bases and J by 4 bases, with 18 bases left in between. The germline CDR1 and CDR2 sequences are SEHNR and FQNEAQ (reference sequence).

This clone was seen just once. This chain links TRBV13 with TRBJ2-7; 7 bases line up with TRBD2. The CDR3 extends over 13 amino acids. CDR1 and CDR2 from the germline V gene are PRHDT and FYEKMQ (reference sequence). With 0 bases clipped from V and 6 bases from J, the junction kept 2 bases outside the gene matches. The CDR3 nucleotides read TGTGCCAGCAGCTTAGGGACTAGCAGCGAGCAGTACTTC. Amino acids: CASSLGTSSEQYF.

The CDR3 loop reads CASSLGLAGGFEETQYF. The CDR3 DNA is TGCGCCAGCAGCTTGGGGCTAGCGGGAGGGTTCGAGGAGACCCAGTACTTC. The rearrangement joins TRBV5-1 to TRBJ2-5; 12 bases fit TRBD2. Germline CDR1 SGHRS, CDR2 YFSETQ. The CDR3 consists of 17 residues. The ends lost 0 bases at V and 5 bases at J; junction bases unmatched: 8. Filled out from reference TRBV5-1 and TRBJ2-5, the complete variable domain reads KAGVTQTPRYLIKTRGQQVTLSCSPISGHRSVSWYQQTPGQGLQFLFEYFSETQRNKGNFPGRFSGRQFSNSRSEMNVSTLELGDSALYLCASSLGLAGGFEETQYFGPGTRLLVL.

The J gene is TRBJ2-1, the V gene TRBV29-1, with a tentative D call TRBD1 (6 bases). The CDR3 spans 12 residues. The V gene's germline CDR1 is SQVTM and CDR2 ANQGSEA. The V gene lost 5 bases and the J gene lost 5 bases, with 10 bases spanning the gap. The CDR3 coding sequence is TGCAGCGTTCGCAAGGGGGACAATGAGCAGTTCTTC. Translating gives CSVRKGDNEQFF.

The chain carries TRBV11-3 and TRBJ1-4; D possibly corresponds to TRBD1 (6 bases). Between the trimmed V and J ends, which lost 8 bases and 4 bases, there was a span of 17 bases. The CDR3 is made up of 15 amino acids. Germline assignment: CDR1 SGHNT and CDR2 YENEEA. This CDR3 is CASSSPGDINEKLFF. Written as DNA, the CDR3 is TGTGCCAGCTCCTCCCCTGGGGACATTAATGAAAAACTGTTTTTT.

The rearrangement uses TRBV5-1 and TRBJ2-5; TRBD2 aligns across 15 bases. Germline CDR1 is SGHRS and CDR2 is YFSETQ. There are 16 residues in the CDR3. Trimming removed 4 bases from V and 5 bases from J; junction bases left unmatched: 6. CDR3 DNA sequence: TGCGCCAGCAGCAGGTGGACTAGCGGGAGGGTGGAGACCCAGTACTTC. This codes for CASSRWTSGRVETQYF.

CDR3 DNA sequence: TGTGCCTGGAGTGGGAGCGGGAGTAGCGACGAGCAGTACTTC. Translating gives CAWSGSGSSDEQYF. The rearrangement uses TRBV30 and TRBJ2-7, with TRBD2 matching 8 bases. The trim removed 1 base at V and 5 bases at J, leaving 7 bases unmatched. The CDR3 is made up of 14 amino acids. Germline assignment: CDR1 GTSNPN and CDR2 SVGIG (reference sequence).

The chain uses TRBV12-5 and TRBJ2-1, with 8 bases fitting TRBD1. The CDR3 runs 18 residues. Germline V gives CDR1 LGHNT, CDR2 FRNRAP. J was trimmed by 0 bases and V by 2 bases; bases with no gene match: 9. The CDR3 loop reads CASGLSGDRYLSYNEQFF. The CDR3 DNA reads TGTGCTAGTGGTTTGTCTGGGGACAGGTACCTCTCCTACAATGAGCAGTTCTTC.

The chain links TRBV6-5 to TRBJ1-2; TRBD1 matches 7 bases. This CDR3 region has 14 residues. The trim removed 7 bases at V and 4 bases at J, leaving 9 bases unmatched. Germline CDR1 MNHEY, CDR2 SVGAGI. The CDR3, as DNA: TGTGCCAGCACGAGGGCAGGGGGAACCTATGGCTACACCTTC. It encodes CASTRAGGTYGYTF.

The chain links TRBV7-9 to TRBJ2-7; 8 nucleotides align to TRBD1. CDR1 and CDR2 from the germline V gene are SEHNR and FQNEAQ (reference sequence). Losses at the gene ends were 3 bases for V and 5 bases for J; bases not matched to a gene: 9. This CDR3 is 15 amino acids long. This chain's CDR3 is CASSFQGAFLDEQYF. The CDR3 region has the DNA TGTGCCAGCAGCTTCCAGGGGGCTTTTCTGGACGAGCAGTACTTC.

V and J are TRBV11-3 and TRBJ2-3; unclear D gene. The CDR3 extends over 13 amino acids. Trimming took 5 bases from V and 0 from J, leaving 6 bases between them. CDR1 SGHNT and CDR2 YENEEA come from the germline V gene. DNA for the CDR3: TGTGCCAGCAGCCCTACTAGCACAGATACGCAGTATTTT. This gives the protein CASSPTSTDTQYF.

The chain uses TRBV9 and TRBJ1-1; D gene ambiguous. Looked up from germline, CDR1 is SGDLS and CDR2 is YYNGEE. V was cut by 0 bases and J by 3 bases, with 12 bases left in between. This CDR3 comprises 15 residues. The CDR3 spells CASSVDGFRYTEAFF. In DNA form, the CDR3 reads TGTGCCAGCAGCGTAGACGGTTTCCGTTACACTGAAGCTTTCTTT.

This sequence joins TRBV5-1 and TRBJ2-2; 16 positions match TRBD2. The CDR3 sequence is 18 residues long. The germline CDR1 and CDR2 sequences are SGHRS and YFSETQ. J was trimmed by 6 bases and V by 4 bases; bases with no gene match: 9. The CDR3 nucleotides read TGCGCCAGCAGCCCCGATGGCGGGACTAGCGGGAGGGCCGGGGAGCTGTTTTTT. Its protein product is CASSPDGGTSGRAGELFF.

The rearrangement joins TRBV18 to TRBJ1-1; D remains unclear. V was pared by 2 bases and J by 0 bases, with 10 bases between. The CDR3 is made up of 15 amino acids. CDR1 is KGHSH, CDR2 LQKENI, per germline. Here the CDR3 reads CASSPEFGLNTEAFF. The DNA of the CDR3 is TGTGCCAGCTCACCAGAATTCGGTTTGAACACTGAAGCTTTCTTT.

The chain links TRBV13 to TRBJ1-1; D is undetermined. The CDR3 has 17 amino acids. The ends were cut back, 1 base at V and 0 bases at J, with 15 bases in the middle. CDR1 PRHDT and CDR2 FYEKMQ come from the germline V gene (reference sequence). Here the CDR3 DNA reads TGTGCCAGCAGCTTAGTGGACTTTAGAGCAGTGAACACTGAAGCTTTCTTT. This translates into CASSLVDFRAVNTEAFF.